This is a list of T cell receptor beta chains from one sample in a study of blood T cell repertoires in COVID-19. Using immunoSEQ multiplex PCR, the repertoire was profiled, and TCRdb retains in-frame clones only, with some absent. The table lists about 240,000 clones, approximately 86% of them singletons. Sequenced sample: PBMCs or T cells enriched from blood (not recorded which). The receptors stem from a woman in her thirties or forties with acute COVID-19. Both conserved end residues are part of each CDR3. D genes are given only for firm matches. Some rows have no size entry. The others give once, few or many, or a class for an expanded clone.

V	size	D	J	CDR3	DNA
TRBV10-3	NA	NA	TRBJ2-5	CAISVGTEETQYF	TGTGCCATCAGTGTCGGGACTGAAGAGACCCAGTACTTC
TRBV11-2	NA	TRBD2	TRBJ2-5	CASSSGTGAPLGLAGGPRETQYF	TGTGCCAGCAGTTCCGGGACAGGGGCCCCCTTGGGACTAGCGGGAGGGCCCCGAGAGACCCAGTACTTC
TRBV19	NA	TRBD2	TRBJ2-7	CASRRTSGSGEQYF	TGTGCCAGTAGACGGACTAGCGGGAGTGGCGAGCAGTACTTC
TRBV2	NA	TRBD1	TRBJ1-1	CASSDRGLWDTEAFF	TGTGCCAGCAGTGACAGGGGGCTATGGGACACTGAAGCTTTCTTT
TRBV19	NA	TRBD2	TRBJ2-3	CASSLAGVGDTQYF	TGTGCCAGTAGCCTAGCGGGAGTGGGAGATACGCAGTATTTT
TRBV11-3	NA	NA	TRBJ2-1	CASSPEDYYNEQFF	TGTGCCAGCAGCCCCGAGGACTACTACAATGAGCAGTTCTTC
TRBV14	NA	TRBD1	TRBJ1-1	CASSLRTGGDTEAFF	TGTGCCAGCAGCCTTAGGACAGGAGGAGATACTGAAGCTTTCTTT
TRBV9	NA	TRBD1	TRBJ1-2	CASSAGQGSGPYGYTF	TGTGCCAGCAGCGCAGGACAGGGATCGGGCCCCTATGGCTACACCTTC
TRBV27	NA	TRBD1	TRBJ2-1	CASSLITGASDEQFF	TGTGCCAGCAGTTTAATTACAGGGGCAAGCGATGAGCAGTTCTTC
TRBV30	NA	TRBD2	TRBJ2-1	CAWRGLAGNNEQFF	TGTGCCTGGAGAGGACTAGCGGGGAACAATGAGCAGTTCTTC
TRBV11-2	NA	NA	TRBJ2-7	CASSFSGYEQYF	TGTGCCAGCAGCTTCTCCGGTTACGAGCAGTACTTC
TRBV4-1	NA	NA	TRBJ2-1	CASSGGRAYEQFF	TGCGCCAGCAGCGGTGGCAGGGCCTATGAGCAGTTCTTC
TRBV3-1/TRBV3-2	NA	NA	TRBJ2-6	CASSQDMSSGANVLTF	TGTGCCAGCAGCCAAGATATGAGCTCTGGGGCCAACGTCCTGACTTTC
TRBV7-8	NA	NA	TRBJ2-5	CASSLEGVETQYF	TGTGCCAGCAGCTTAGAGGGAGTGGAGACCCAGTACTTC
TRBV6-5	once	TRBD1	TRBJ1-2	CASSYSVTGAYGYTF	TGTGCCAGCAGTTATTCGGTGACAGGGGCCTATGGCTACACCTTC
TRBV5-1	NA	TRBD2	TRBJ2-1	CASSLYLAGGSYNEQFF	TGCGCCAGCAGCTTGTATCTGGCGGGAGGTTCCTACAATGAGCAGTTCTTC
TRBV18	NA	TRBD1	TRBJ1-2	CASYKTGGNYGYTF	TGTGCCAGCTATAAAACAGGGGGTAACTATGGCTACACCTTC
TRBV3-1/TRBV3-2	NA	NA	TRBJ2-7	CASSQLRGYEQYF	TGTGCCAGCAGCCAACTTCGGGGCTACGAGCAGTACTTC
TRBV3-1/TRBV3-2	NA	TRBD1	TRBJ2-7	CASSLRTGRNEQYF	TGTGCCAGCAGCCTTAGGACAGGGCGAAACGAGCAGTACTTC
TRBV3-1/TRBV3-2	NA	NA	TRBJ2-1	CASSQDGVTRLNEQFF	TGTGCCAGCAGCCAAGATGGTGTAACTAGACTAAATGAGCAGTTCTTC